Many counts were recorded for the clone carrying this T cell receptor (beta chain). This CDR3 is built from 16 residues. V lost 6 bases and J 2 bases, leaving 18 bases between the germline ends. This sample is part of a study of neurological immune-mediated disorders. 5'RACE with 10-nucleotide random UMIs produced the cDNA. Per sequencing run, 15-18 subjects together gave over 190 million TCR-beta sequences. Each CDR3 protein is one row after TCRdb ran MiXCR on the 5' RACE reads. The table lists around 49,000 distinct CDR3 sequences, over 8% of them singletons. Documented time point: longitudinal time-point 1 (baseline).

Sequenced input: PBMCs. This clonotype was sampled from a woman aged 40-49 years in good health. The chain couples TRBV12-3 or TRBV12-4 to TRBJ2-3; either TRBD1 or TRBD2 may supply D (6 bases each). In DNA, the CDR3 is TGTGCCAGCAGATTGAGGGGGGCCCTACCCACAGATACGCAGTATTTT. As protein: CASRLRGALPTDTQYF.